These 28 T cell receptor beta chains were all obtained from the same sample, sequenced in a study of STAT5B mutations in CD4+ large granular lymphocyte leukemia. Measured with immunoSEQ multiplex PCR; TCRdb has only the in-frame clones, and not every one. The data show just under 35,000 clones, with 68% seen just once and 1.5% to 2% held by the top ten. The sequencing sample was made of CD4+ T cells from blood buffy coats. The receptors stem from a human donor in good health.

CDR3 amino acids: CAIRGLTGNYGYTF. CDR3 bases: TGTGCCATCAGGGGGTTGACAGGGAACTATGGCTACACCTTC. The chain is built from TRBV10-3 and TRBJ1-2; TRBD1 agrees at 7 bases. Germline CDR1 reads ENHRY; CDR2 reads SYGVKD. Trimming at V came to 6 bases and at J to 2 bases, leaving 6 bases not matched to a gene. There are 14 residues in the CDR3.

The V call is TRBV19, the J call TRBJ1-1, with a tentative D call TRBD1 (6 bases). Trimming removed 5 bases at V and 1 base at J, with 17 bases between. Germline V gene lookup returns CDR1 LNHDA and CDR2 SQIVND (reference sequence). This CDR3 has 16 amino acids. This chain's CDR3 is CASSPGGVRGNTEAFF. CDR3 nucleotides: TGTGCCAGTAGTCCGGGGGGCGTTAGGGGGAACACTGAAGCTTTCTTT.

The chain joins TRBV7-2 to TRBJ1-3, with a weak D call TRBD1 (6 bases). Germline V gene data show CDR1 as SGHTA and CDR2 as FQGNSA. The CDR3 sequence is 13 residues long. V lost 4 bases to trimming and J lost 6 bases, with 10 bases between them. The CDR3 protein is CASSSRQANTIYF. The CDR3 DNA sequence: TGTGCCAGCAGCTCGAGACAGGCAAACACCATATATTTT.

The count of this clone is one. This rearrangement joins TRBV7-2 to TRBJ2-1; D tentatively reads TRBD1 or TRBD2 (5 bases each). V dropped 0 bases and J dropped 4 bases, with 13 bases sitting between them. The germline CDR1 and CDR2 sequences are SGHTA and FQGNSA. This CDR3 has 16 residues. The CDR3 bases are TGTGCCAGCAGCTTAGCGGGGGAGCAAGCGTACAATGAGCAGTTCTTC. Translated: CASSLAGEQAYNEQFF.

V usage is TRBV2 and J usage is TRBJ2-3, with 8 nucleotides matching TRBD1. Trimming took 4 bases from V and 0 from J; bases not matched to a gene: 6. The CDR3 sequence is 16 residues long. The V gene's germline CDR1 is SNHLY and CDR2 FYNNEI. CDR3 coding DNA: TGTGCCAGCAGTGGGGACAGGATGAGGAGCACAGATACGCAGTATTTT. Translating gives CASSGDRMRSTDTQYF.

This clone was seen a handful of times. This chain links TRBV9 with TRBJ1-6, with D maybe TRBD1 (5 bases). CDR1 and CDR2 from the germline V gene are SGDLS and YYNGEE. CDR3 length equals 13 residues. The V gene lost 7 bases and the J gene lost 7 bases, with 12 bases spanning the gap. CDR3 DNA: TGTGCCAGCGGGACTGGACGAAATTCACCCCTCCACTTT. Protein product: CASGTGRNSPLHF. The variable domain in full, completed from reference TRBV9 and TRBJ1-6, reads DSGVTQTPKHLITATGQRVTLRCSPRSGDLSVYWYQQSLDQGLQFLIQYYNGEERAKGNILERFSAQQFPDLHSELNLSSLELGDSALYFCASGTGRNSPLHFGNGTRLTVT.

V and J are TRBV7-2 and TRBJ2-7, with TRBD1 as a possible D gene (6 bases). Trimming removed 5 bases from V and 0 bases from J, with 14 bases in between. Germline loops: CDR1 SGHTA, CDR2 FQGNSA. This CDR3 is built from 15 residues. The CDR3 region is CASSIQQGHSYEQYF. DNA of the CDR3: TGTGCCAGCAGCATCCAACAGGGCCACTCCTACGAGCAGTACTTC.

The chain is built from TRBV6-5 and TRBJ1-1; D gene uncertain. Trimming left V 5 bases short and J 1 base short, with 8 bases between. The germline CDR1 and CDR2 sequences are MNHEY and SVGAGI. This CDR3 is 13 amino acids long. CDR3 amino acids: CASSRGENTEAFF. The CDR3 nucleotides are TGTGCCAGCAGTCGCGGGGAGAACACTGAAGCTTTCTTT.

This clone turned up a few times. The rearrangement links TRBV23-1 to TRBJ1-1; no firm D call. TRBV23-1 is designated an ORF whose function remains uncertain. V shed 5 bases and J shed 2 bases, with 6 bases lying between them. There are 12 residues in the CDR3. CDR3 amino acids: CASSALNTEAFF. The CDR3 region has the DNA TGCGCCAGCAGTGCCCTAAACACTGAAGCTTTCTTT.

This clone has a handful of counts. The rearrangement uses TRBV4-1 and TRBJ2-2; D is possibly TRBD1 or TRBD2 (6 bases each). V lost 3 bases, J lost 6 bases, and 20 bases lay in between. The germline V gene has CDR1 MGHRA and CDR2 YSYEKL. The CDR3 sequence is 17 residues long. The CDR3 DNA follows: TGCGCCAGCAGCCAGAACAGGGAATCGGAGCGGGCCGGGGAGCTGTTTTTT. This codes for CASSQNRESERAGELFF.

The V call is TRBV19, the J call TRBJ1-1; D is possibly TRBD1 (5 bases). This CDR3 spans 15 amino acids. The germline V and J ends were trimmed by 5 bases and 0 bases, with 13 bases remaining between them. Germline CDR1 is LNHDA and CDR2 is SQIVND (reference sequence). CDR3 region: CASSDPGLMNTEAFF. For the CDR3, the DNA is TGTGCCAGTAGTGACCCGGGGCTAATGAACACTGAAGCTTTCTTT.

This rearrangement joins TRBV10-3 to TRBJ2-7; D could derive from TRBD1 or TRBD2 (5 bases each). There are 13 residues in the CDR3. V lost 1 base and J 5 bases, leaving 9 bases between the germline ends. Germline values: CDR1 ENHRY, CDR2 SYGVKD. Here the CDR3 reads CAISELGVHEQYF. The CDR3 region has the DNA TGTGCCATCAGTGAGTTGGGGGTCCACGAGCAGTACTTC.

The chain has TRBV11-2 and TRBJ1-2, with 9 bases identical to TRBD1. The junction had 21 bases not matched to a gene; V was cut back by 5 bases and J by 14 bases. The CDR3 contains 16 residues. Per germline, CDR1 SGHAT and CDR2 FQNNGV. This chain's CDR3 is CASSQTNLGQGPGDTF. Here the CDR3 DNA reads TGTGCCAGCAGCCAAACTAATCTGGGACAGGGCCCCGGTGATACCTTC.

CDR3 region: CASSVVGGNEQFF. In nucleotides, the CDR3 is TGTGCCAGCAGTGTTGTGGGGGGCAATGAGCAGTTCTTC. The chain links TRBV6-4 to TRBJ2-1, with a weak D call TRBD2 (6 bases). The CDR3 is 13 amino acids. The V gene lost 4 bases and the J gene lost 6 bases, with 10 bases spanning the gap. Germline V gene data show CDR1 as MRHNA and CDR2 as SNTAGT.

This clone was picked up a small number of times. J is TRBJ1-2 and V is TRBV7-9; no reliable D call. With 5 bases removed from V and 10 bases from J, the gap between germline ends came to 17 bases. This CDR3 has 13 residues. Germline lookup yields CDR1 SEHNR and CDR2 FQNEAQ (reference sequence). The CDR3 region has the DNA TGTGCCAGCAGCCCGCGACGGGTGTATCACTACACCTTC. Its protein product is CASSPRRVYHYTF.

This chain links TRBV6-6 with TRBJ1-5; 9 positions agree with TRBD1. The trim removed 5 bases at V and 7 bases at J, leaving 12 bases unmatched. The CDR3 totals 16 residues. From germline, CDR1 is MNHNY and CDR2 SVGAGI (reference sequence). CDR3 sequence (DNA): TGTGCCAGCAGTACTATGGGCACAGGGGGCGACCAGCCCCAGCATTTT. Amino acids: CASSTMGTGGDQPQHF.

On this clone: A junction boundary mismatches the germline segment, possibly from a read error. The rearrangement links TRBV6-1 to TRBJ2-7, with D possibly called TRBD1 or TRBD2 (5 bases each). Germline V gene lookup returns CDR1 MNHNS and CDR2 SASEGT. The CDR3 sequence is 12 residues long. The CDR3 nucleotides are TGTGCCAGCAGTGAAGGCGGTTCTCGGGGCGGCTTC. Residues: CASSEGGSRGGF.

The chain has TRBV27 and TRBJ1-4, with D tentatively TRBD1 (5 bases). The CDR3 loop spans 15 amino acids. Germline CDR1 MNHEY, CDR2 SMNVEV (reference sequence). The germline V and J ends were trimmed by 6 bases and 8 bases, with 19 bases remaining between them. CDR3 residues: CASSPGRGKGEKLFF. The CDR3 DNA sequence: TGTGCCAGCAGCCCCGGGAGGGGAAAGGGAGAAAAACTGTTTTTT.

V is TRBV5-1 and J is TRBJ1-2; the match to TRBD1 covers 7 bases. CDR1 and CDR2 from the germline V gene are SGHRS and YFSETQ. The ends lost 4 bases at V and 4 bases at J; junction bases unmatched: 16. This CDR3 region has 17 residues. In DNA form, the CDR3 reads TGCGCCAGCAGCATGGAAGATGACAGGGCCCTAGGCTATGGCTACACCTTC. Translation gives CASSMEDDRALGYGYTF.

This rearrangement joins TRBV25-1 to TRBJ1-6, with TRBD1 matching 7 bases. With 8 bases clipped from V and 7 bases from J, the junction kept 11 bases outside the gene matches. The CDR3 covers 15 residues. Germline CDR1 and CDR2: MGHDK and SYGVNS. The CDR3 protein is CASLPPGGRNSPLHF. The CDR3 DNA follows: TGTGCCAGCCTGCCCCCAGGGGGGAGGAATTCACCCCTCCACTTT. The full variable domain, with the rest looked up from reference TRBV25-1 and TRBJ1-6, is EADIYQTPRYLVIGTGKKITLECSQTMGHDKMYWYQQDPGMELHLIHYSYGVNSTEKGDLSSESTVSRIRTEHFPLTLESARPSHTSQYLCASLPPGGRNSPLHFGNGTRLTVT.

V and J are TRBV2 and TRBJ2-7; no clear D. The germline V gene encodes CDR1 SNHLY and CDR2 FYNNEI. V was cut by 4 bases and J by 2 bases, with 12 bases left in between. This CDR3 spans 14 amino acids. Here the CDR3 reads CASSGGVGPYEQYF. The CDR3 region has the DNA TGTGCCAGCAGTGGGGGTGTAGGACCCTACGAGCAGTACTTC.

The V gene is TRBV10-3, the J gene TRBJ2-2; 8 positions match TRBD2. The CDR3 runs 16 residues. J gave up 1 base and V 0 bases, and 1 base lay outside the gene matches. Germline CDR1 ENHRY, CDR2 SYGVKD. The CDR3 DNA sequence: TGTGCCATCAGTGAGTCGAGCGGGGGGAACACCGGGGAGCTGTTTTTT. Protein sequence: CAISESSGGNTGELFF.

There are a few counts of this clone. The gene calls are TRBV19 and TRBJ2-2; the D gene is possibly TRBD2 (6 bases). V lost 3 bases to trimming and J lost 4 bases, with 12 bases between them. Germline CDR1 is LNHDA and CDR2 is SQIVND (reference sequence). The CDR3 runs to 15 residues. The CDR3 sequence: CASSIRLERTGELFF. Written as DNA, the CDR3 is TGTGCCAGTAGTATCAGACTAGAACGCACCGGGGAGCTGTTTTTT.

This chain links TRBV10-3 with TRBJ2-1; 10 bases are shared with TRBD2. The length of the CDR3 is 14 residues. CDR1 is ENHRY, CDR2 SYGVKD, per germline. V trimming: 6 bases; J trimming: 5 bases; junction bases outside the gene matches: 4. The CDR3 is CAIRGTSADNEQFF. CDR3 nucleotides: TGTGCCATCAGGGGGACTAGCGCGGACAATGAGCAGTTCTTC.

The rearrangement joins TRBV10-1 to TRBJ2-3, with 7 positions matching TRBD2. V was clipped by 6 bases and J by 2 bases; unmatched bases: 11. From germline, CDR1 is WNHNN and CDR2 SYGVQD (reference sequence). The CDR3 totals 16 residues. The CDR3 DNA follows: TGCGCCAGCAGCCGAGCGGGGCGGGGTGACACAGATACGCAGTATTTT. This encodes CASSRAGRGDTDTQYF.

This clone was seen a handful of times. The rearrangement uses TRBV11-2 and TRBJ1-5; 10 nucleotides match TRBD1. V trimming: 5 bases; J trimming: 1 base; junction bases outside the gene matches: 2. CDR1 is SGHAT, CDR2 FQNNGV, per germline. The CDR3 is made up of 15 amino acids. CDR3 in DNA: TGTGCCAGCAGCGGGGACAGGGGCAGCAATCAGCCCCAGCATTTT. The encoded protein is CASSGDRGSNQPQHF.

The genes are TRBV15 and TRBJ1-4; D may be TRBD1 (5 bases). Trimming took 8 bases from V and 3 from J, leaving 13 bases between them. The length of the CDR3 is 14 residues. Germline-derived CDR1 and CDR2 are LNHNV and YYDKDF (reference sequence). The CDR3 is CATRGTEPNEKLFF. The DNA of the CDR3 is TGTGCCACCCGAGGGACGGAACCTAATGAAAAACTGTTTTTT.

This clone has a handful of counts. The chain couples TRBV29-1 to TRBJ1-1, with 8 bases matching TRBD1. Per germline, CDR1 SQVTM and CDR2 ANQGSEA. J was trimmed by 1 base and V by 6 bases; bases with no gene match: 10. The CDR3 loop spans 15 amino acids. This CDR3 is CSVGIMGTGNTEAFF. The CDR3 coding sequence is TGCAGCGTAGGGATAATGGGGACAGGGAACACTGAAGCTTTCTTT.